Shown below are 21 T cell receptor beta chains from a single sample sequenced in a study of CD8 T cells in Susac syndrome. Reverse transcription of roughly 0.45 to 1 ug RNA was carried out with random hexamers. In TCRdb, the immunoSEQ multiplex PCR reads were re-called with MiXCR into one record per CDR3 protein. The repertoire has more than 65,000 distinct CDR3 sequences, around 95% of them found once; the top ten carry around 0.61%. Sequenced input: CD8+ T cells from PBMCs. Every receptor here comes from a human donor with multiple sclerosis.

This rearrangement joins TRBV2 to TRBJ2-7; 10 bases line up with TRBD1. The CDR3 runs 14 residues. V gave up 5 bases and J gave up 5 bases; unmatched junction bases: 6. Germline V lookup: CDR1 SNHLY, CDR2 FYNNEI. CDR3 residues: CASSPSGQGNEQYF. CDR3 DNA sequence: TGTGCCAGCAGTCCATCGGGACAGGGGAACGAGCAGTACTTC. Full variable domain (missing parts from reference TRBV2 and TRBJ2-7): EPEVTQTPSHQVTQMGQEVILRCVPISNHLYFYWYRQILGQKVEFLVSFYNNEISEKSEIFDDQFSVERPDGSNFTLKIRSTKLEDSAMYFCASSPSGQGNEQYFGPGTRLTVT.

V is TRBV28 and J is TRBJ2-5, with D possibly called TRBD1 or TRBD2 (7 bases each). The V end was cut by 5 bases, the J end by 5 bases, with 18 bases between. The CDR3 is made up of 15 amino acids. The V gene's germline CDR1 is MDHEN and CDR2 SYDVKM. CDR3 nucleotide sequence: TGTGCCAGCAGTAGAGGGGAGGGGGCCAGTGAGACCCAGTACTTC. Amino acid sequence: CASSRGEGASETQYF.

V is TRBV27 and J is TRBJ2-3, with D perhaps matching TRBD1 (8 bases). Germline CDR1 reads MNHEY; CDR2 reads SMNVEV (reference sequence). This CDR3 has 13 amino acids. V lost 9 bases, J lost 13 bases, and 23 bases lay in between. CDR3 loop: CASKPSGTGREYF. The CDR3 DNA reads as TGTGCCAGTAAACCCAGCGGGACAGGCCGCGAGTATTTT.

This chain links TRBV12-3 or TRBV12-4 with TRBJ2-7; D call uncertain. V was trimmed by 5 bases and J by 6 bases, leaving 11 bases between them. This CDR3 is built from 12 residues. The DNA of the CDR3 is TGTGCCAGCAGTCCTAATGGGGTCGAGCAGTACTTC. It yields the protein CASSPNGVEQYF.

The chain recombines TRBV29-1 with TRBJ2-7; D is perhaps TRBD1 or TRBD2 (5 bases each). CDR1 is SQVTM, CDR2 ANQGSEA, per germline. The CDR3 has 15 residues. The germline V and J ends were trimmed by 3 bases and 2 bases, with 17 bases remaining between them. The CDR3 nucleotides are TGCAGCGTTGATGGCCTCGGGACCGCTACCTACGAGCAGTACTTC. Amino acid sequence: CSVDGLGTATYEQYF.

The V and J genes are TRBV7-9 and TRBJ2-7; a possible D gene is TRBD2 (5 bases). The germline V gene encodes CDR1 SEHNR and CDR2 FQNEAQ (reference sequence). The CDR3 loop spans 11 amino acids. Trimming stripped 7 bases from V and 4 bases from J, with 8 bases between. The CDR3 loop is CASKREYEQYF. In nucleotides, the CDR3 is TGTGCCAGCAAACGGGAATACGAGCAGTACTTC.

CDR3 sequence: CASSKDEMAFF. In DNA, the CDR3 is TGTGCCAGCAGCAAAGATGAGATGGCTTTCTTT. The rearrangement uses TRBV7-9 and TRBJ1-1, with D unresolved. V lost 5 bases, J lost 11 bases, and 12 bases lay in between. Germline V gene data show CDR1 as SEHNR and CDR2 as FQNEAQ (reference sequence). This CDR3 comprises 11 residues.

The chain links TRBV14 to TRBJ2-1; D is unresolved. This CDR3 has 14 residues. The germline CDR1 and CDR2 sequences are SGHDN and FVKESK. The CDR3 region has the DNA TGTGCTTCCACCAAAGTCGATGCCAACAATGAGCAGTTCTTC. Translation: CASTKVDANNEQFF.

This chain connects TRBV11-2 to TRBJ1-1, with a possible D match to TRBD1 (6 bases). Between the trimmed V and J ends, which lost 0 bases and 8 bases, there was a span of 13 bases. The germline V gene encodes CDR1 SGHAT and CDR2 FQNNGV. The CDR3 consists of 14 residues. In DNA form, the CDR3 reads TGTGCCAGCAGCTTAGATGGGACATTTCAAGAAGCTTTCTTT. Translated: CASSLDGTFQEAFF.

This chain links TRBV24-1 with TRBJ1-5; D might be TRBD1 (6 bases). Germline-derived CDR1 and CDR2 are KGHDR and SFDVKD. V lost 4 bases to trimming and J lost 2 bases, with 8 bases between them. The CDR3 extends over 14 amino acids. The CDR3: CATSERQGNQPQHF. The CDR3 DNA follows: TGTGCCACCAGTGAGAGACAGGGCAATCAGCCCCAGCATTTT.

This clonotype has a single count. The V and J genes are TRBV5-1 and TRBJ2-1; D not certain. The CDR3 is 11 residues long. V lost 3 bases to trimming and J lost 10 bases, with 8 bases between them. Per the germline V gene, CDR1 is SGHRS and CDR2 is YFSETQ. The CDR3 is CASSSDWEQFF. The CDR3 DNA follows: TGCGCCAGCAGCTCGGATTGGGAGCAGTTCTTC.

The chain combines TRBV5-4 with TRBJ2-5; 10 bases match TRBD2. V was pared by 4 bases and J by 0 bases, with 6 bases of the junction left unmatched. From germline, CDR1 is SGHNT and CDR2 YYREEE (reference sequence). The CDR3 runs to 16 residues. The CDR3: CASSPGLADNQETQYF. As DNA, the CDR3 is TGTGCCAGCAGCCCCGGACTAGCGGACAACCAAGAGACCCAGTACTTC. The variable domain in full, completed from reference TRBV5-4 and TRBJ2-5, reads ETGVTQSPTHLIKTRGQQVTLRCSSQSGHNTVSWYQQALGQGPQFIFQYYREEENGRGNFPPRFSGLQFPNYSSELNVNALELDDSALYLCASSPGLADNQETQYFGPGTRLLVL.

J is TRBJ2-1 and V is TRBV7-2; 11 bases agree with TRBD2. V lost 5 bases to trimming and J lost 6 bases; unmatched junction nucleotides: 6. The V gene's germline CDR1 is SGHTA and CDR2 FQGNSA. The CDR3 is 15 amino acids. The CDR3 DNA sequence: TGTGCCAGCAGCACCATAGCGGGAGGGGGCAATGAGCAGTTCTTC. It encodes CASSTIAGGGNEQFF.

J is TRBJ1-2 and V is TRBV5-4; D might be TRBD1 (6 bases). V dropped 4 bases and J dropped 2 bases, with 12 bases sitting between them. CDR1 is SGHNT, CDR2 YYREEE, per germline (reference sequence). The CDR3 sequence is 14 residues long. This chain's CDR3 is CASSGGRTNYGYTF. In nucleotides, the CDR3 is TGTGCCAGCAGCGGGGGCCGGACAAACTATGGCTACACCTTC.

The chain has TRBV5-1 and TRBJ2-1; tentative D call: TRBD2 (6 bases). Trimming took off 1 base at V and 8 bases at J, with 19 bases between the two ends. The CDR3 spans 16 residues. CDR1 is SGHRS, CDR2 YFSETQ, per germline. CDR3 in amino acids: CASSLPKPEGGDEQFF. The CDR3 nucleotides are TGCGCCAGCAGCTTGCCGAAGCCGGAGGGTGGGGATGAGCAGTTCTTC.

The chain links TRBV15 to TRBJ2-1, with 8 bases matching TRBD2. The CDR3 has 18 residues. V lost 1 base to trimming and J lost 3 bases; unmatched junction nucleotides: 11. Germline loops: CDR1 LNHNV, CDR2 YYDKDF (reference sequence). The CDR3 DNA reads TGTGCCACCAGCAGAGGTACCGGGACTAGTCCTCTCTACAATGAGCAGTTCTTC. It translates to CATSRGTGTSPLYNEQFF.

The chain combines TRBV28 with TRBJ2-7, with no clear D. Trimming took 8 bases from V and 0 from J, leaving 11 bases between them. This CDR3 contains 13 residues. Germline V gives CDR1 MDHEN, CDR2 SYDVKM. In nucleotides, the CDR3 is TGTGCCAGCCGGGCAGCGAGCTCCTACGAGCAGTACTTC. Its translation is CASRAASSYEQYF.

The chain links TRBV5-1 to TRBJ2-1; no definite D call. The length of the CDR3 is 11 residues. Germline CDR1 and CDR2: SGHRS and YFSETQ. V was clipped by 7 bases and J by 6 bases, with 8 bases between them. The CDR3 loop reads CASGYVNEQFF. The CDR3 DNA is TGCGCCAGCGGTTATGTCAATGAGCAGTTCTTC.

V gene TRBV27 combines with J gene TRBJ2-1; TRBD2 might be the D (5 bases). Germline V gives CDR1 MNHEY, CDR2 SMNVEV (reference sequence). The ends were cut back, 2 bases at V and 1 base at J, with 9 bases in the middle. The CDR3 has 15 residues. The CDR3 DNA follows: TGTGCCAGCAGTTTAGTCGCGGGTTCCTACAATGAGCAGTTCTTC. It yields the protein CASSLVAGSYNEQFF.

The chain uses TRBV20-1 and TRBJ2-7; no clear D. V gave up 0 bases and J gave up 0 bases, with 15 bases separating them. The CDR3 has 16 residues. Germline CDR1 reads DFQATT; CDR2 reads SNEGSKA (reference sequence). CDR3 in amino acids: CSARDPGSENSYEQYF. The CDR3 DNA sequence: TGCAGTGCTAGAGATCCTGGGTCAGAGAACTCCTACGAGCAGTACTTC.

In its sample, this clonotype was seen once. The chain carries TRBV7-9 and TRBJ2-1, with TRBD2 identical over 10 bases. The junction had 7 bases not matched to a gene; V was cut back by 3 bases and J by 8 bases. From germline, CDR1 is SEHNR and CDR2 FQNEAQ (reference sequence). The CDR3 sequence is 15 residues long. The CDR3 is CASSFSSGSEHEQFF. In nucleotides, the CDR3 is TGTGCCAGCAGCTTCTCTAGCGGGAGTGAACATGAGCAGTTCTTC. Looking up the rest from reference TRBV7-9 and TRBJ2-1 gives the full variable domain: DTGVSQNPRHKITKRGQNVTFRCDPISEHNRLYWYRQTLGQGPEFLTYFQNEAQLEKSRLLSDRFSAERPKGSFSTLEIQRTEQGDSAMYLCASSFSSGSEHEQFFGPGTRLTVL.